These T cell receptor beta chains were read from a single sample in a study of T-cell reconstitution after alpha-beta-depleted transplantation in children. TCRdb reprocessed the PCR reads with MiXCR, giving one entry per CDR3 protein. Among approximately 1,000,000 distinct CDR3 sequences, about 31% were seen once, and the ten largest hold around 30%. This specimen consisted of PBMCs, mostly from graft donor cells, obtained 360 days after TCRalphabeta/CD19-depleted stem cell transplant. The receptors originated from a boy younger than two who had a stem cell transplant for SCID, so the T cells may come from the graft donor. The CDR3 runs from the conserved cysteine through the conserved F or W. A D gene is named only where the DNA matches it firmly. Size is stated for part of the rows, as once, few or many counts, or as a class when the clone is expanded.

v_call,d_call,clone_size,j_call,cdr3_aa,cdr3_nt
TRBV20-1,NA,NA,TRBJ1-1,CSARVLQIRNTEAFF,TGCAGTGCTAGAGTTTTACAGATTAGGAACACTGAAGCTTTCTTT
TRBV12-3/TRBV12-4,TRBD1,NA,TRBJ2-7,CASSGDRTGYHEQYF,TGTGCCAGCAGTGGTGATAGGACAGGGTACCACGAGCAGTACTTC
TRBV4-3,NA,NA,TRBJ2-3,CASSQDPTTGTDTQYF,TGCGCCAGCAGCCAAGACCCTACTACAGGCACAGATACGCAGTATTTT
TRBV6-5,NA,once,TRBJ2-2,CASSSPGATGELFF,TGTGCCAGCAGTTCCCCAGGGGCCACCGGGGAGCTGTTTTTT
TRBV2,NA,NA,TRBJ2-7,CASSEARGEQYF,TGTGCCAGCAGTGAAGCGCGTGGCGAGCAGTACTTC
TRBV28,NA,NA,TRBJ2-1,CASSFGGGSGDEQFF,TGTGCCAGCAGTTTTGGGGGGGGCTCAGGCGATGAGCAGTTCTTC
TRBV6-2/TRBV6-3,NA,NA,TRBJ1-1,CASGVARVVVEAFF,TGTGCCAGCGGCGTCGCCAGGGTGGTTGTGGAAGCTTTCTTT
TRBV20-1,TRBD1,NA,TRBJ1-3,CSTTQGAKGNTIYF,TGCAGTACGACACAGGGGGCGAAGGGAAACACCATATATTTT
TRBV12-3/TRBV12-4,NA,NA,TRBJ1-1,CASSPPMNTEAFF,TGTGCCAGCAGTCCCCCGATGAACACTGAAGCTTTCTTT
TRBV28,TRBD2,once,TRBJ2-7,CASSFGTSVYEQYF,TGTGCCAGCAGTTTTGGGACTAGCGTTTACGAGCAGTACTTC
TRBV4-2,NA,NA,TRBJ2-1,CASSQFFIAAGSSYNEQFF,TGTGCCAGCAGCCAGTTTTTCATCGCGGCGGGGAGCTCCTACAATGAGCAGTTCTTC
TRBV7-2,NA,NA,TRBJ2-1,CASSLVGVPNEQFF,TGTGCCAGCAGCTTAGTGGGGGTGCCCAATGAGCAGTTCTTC
TRBV9,TRBD2,few,TRBJ2-1,CASSPLRPSGGNYNEQFF,TGTGCCAGCAGCCCACTAAGACCGAGCGGGGGGAACTACAATGAGCAGTTCTTC
TRBV19,NA,few,TRBJ2-1,CASSIGLNNEQFF,TGTGCCAGTAGTATTGGTCTCAATAATGAGCAGTTCTTC
TRBV12-3/TRBV12-4,NA,few,TRBJ1-6,CATGVSGNSPLHF,TGTGCCACAGGAGTTTCGGGAAATTCACCCCTCCACTTT
TRBV20-1,NA,many,TRBJ1-6,CSATQQSSYNSPLHF,TGCAGTGCTACCCAACAGAGCTCCTATAATTCACCCCTCCACTTT
TRBV10-2,TRBD1,NA,TRBJ2-4,CASSEGPDRGYVTKNIQYF,TGCGCCAGCAGTGAGGGTCCGGACAGGGGATACGTAACCAAAAACATTCAGTACTTC
TRBV7-2,TRBD2,few,TRBJ2-7,CASSSRGEPSYEQYF,TGTGCCAGCAGCTCTCGGGGGGAGCCGTCCTACGAGCAGTACTTC
TRBV12-3/TRBV12-4,NA,few,TRBJ1-5,CASRRHSNQPQHF,TGTGCCAGCAGACGACACAGCAATCAGCCCCAGCATTTT
TRBV18,NA,NA,TRBJ1-4,CASSPSDIPTNEKLFF,TGTGCCAGCTCACCATCCGACATACCAACTAATGAAAAACTGTTTTTT
TRBV5-1,TRBD1,few,TRBJ2-7,CASSQTGTYEQYF,TGCGCCAGCAGCCAGACAGGGACCTACGAGCAGTACTTC
TRBV12-3/TRBV12-4,TRBD1,NA,TRBJ1-2,CASSLRTGAYGANYGYTF,TGTGCCAGCAGTTTGCGGACAGGGGCGTACGGAGCTAACTATGGCTACACCTTC
TRBV5-1,NA,NA,TRBJ2-5,CASSLNGGTGGETQYF,TGCGCCAGCAGCTTGAACGGGGGCACAGGTGGAGAGACCCAGTACTTC
TRBV6-5,TRBD1,few,TRBJ2-1,CASSYGTGGNNEQFF,TGTGCCAGCAGTTATGGGACAGGGGGAAACAATGAGCAGTTCTTC
TRBV7-8,TRBD2,many,TRBJ2-7,CASTKGLATYEQYF,TGTGCCAGCACAAAGGGACTAGCGACCTACGAGCAGTACTTC
TRBV24-1,NA,NA,TRBJ2-7,CNDRFIYEQYF,TGTAACGACAGGTTTATCTACGAGCAGTACTTC
TRBV14,TRBD1,NA,TRBJ2-3,CASSQPTGVDSDTQYF,TGTGCCAGCAGCCAACCGACAGGGGTTGATTCAGATACGCAGTATTTT
TRBV20-1,TRBD2,NA,TRBJ2-3,CSARDGGRADTQYF,TGCAGTGCTAGAGATGGGGGGAGGGCAGATACGCAGTATTTT
TRBV28,NA,few,TRBJ2-7,CASTDGGVIYEQYF,TGTGCCAGCACCGACGGCGGCGTCATCTACGAGCAGTACTTC
TRBV4-1,NA,few,TRBJ2-1,CASSHPLAEQFF,TGCGCCAGCAGCCATCCGCTGGCGGAGCAGTTCTTC
TRBV12-3/TRBV12-4,TRBD1,few,TRBJ2-1,CASSWTPGQGYEQFF,TGTGCCAGCAGTTGGACCCCCGGACAGGGCTATGAGCAGTTCTTC
TRBV3-1,NA,few,TRBJ1-1,CASGVGGRPSTEAFF,TGTGCCAGCGGAGTTGGGGGCCGTCCCAGCACTGAAGCTTTCTTT
TRBV6-5,NA,few,TRBJ1-6,CASSYSRANPRSPLHF,TGTGCCAGCAGTTACTCGAGGGCCAACCCGAGGTCACCCCTCCACTTT
TRBV20-1,NA,NA,TRBJ2-3,CSASRPDKGDHTDTQYF,TGCAGTGCTAGTCGCCCCGACAAGGGGGACCACACAGATACGCAGTATTTT
TRBV7-6,NA,NA,TRBJ1-1,CASSLIAAGDAEAFF,TGTGCCAGCAGCTTAATCGCCGCGGGGGACGCTGAAGCTTTCTTT
TRBV6-9,NA,NA,TRBJ1-4,CASSYYTGNDEKLFF,TGTGCCAGCAGTTATTATACAGGGAACGATGAAAAACTGTTTTTT
TRBV6-1,NA,few,TRBJ1-2,CASREPGVGSYGYTF,TGTGCCAGCAGGGAGCCAGGGGTCGGATCTTACGGCTACACCTTC
TRBV4-3,NA,NA,TRBJ2-7,CASSQVIDSEQYF,TGCGCCAGCAGCCAAGTTATCGACAGCGAGCAGTACTTC
TRBV6-5,TRBD2,few,TRBJ2-1,CASRSSGEGEQFF,TGTGCCAGCAGGTCTAGCGGGGAGGGTGAGCAGTTCTTC
TRBV18,NA,NA,TRBJ2-3,CASTLWTANTDTQYF,TGTGCCAGCACACTCTGGACGGCAAACACAGATACGCAGTATTTT
TRBV12-3/TRBV12-4,NA,NA,TRBJ1-1,CASSLREQFFIDGNTEAFF,TGTGCCAGCAGTTTAAGGGAACAGTTTTTCATCGACGGTAACACTGAAGCTTTCTTT
TRBV29-1,NA,NA,TRBJ2-5,CSVRGIKTAQETQYF,TGCAGCGTTCGCGGAATAAAGACAGCCCAAGAGACCCAGTACTTC
TRBV4-3,NA,many,TRBJ2-5,CASSQEGGETQYF,TGCGCCAGCAGCCAAGAGGGCGGGGAGACCCAGTACTTC
TRBV21-1,NA,many,TRBJ2-3,CASSPPPGARTDTQYF,TGTGCCAGCAGCCCCCCGCCGGGGGCCCGCACAGATACGCAGTATTTT
TRBV7-3,NA,few,TRBJ2-2,CASSLPGSTGELFF,TGTGCCAGCAGCTTACCAGGGTCCACCGGGGAGCTGTTTTTT
TRBV2,TRBD1,few,TRBJ2-1,CASSGRWLTGGNEQFF,TGTGCCAGCAGTGGGCGATGGTTGACAGGGGGGAATGAGCAGTTCTTC
TRBV24-1,NA,NA,TRBJ1-2,CATSVTDNYGYTF,TGTGCCACCAGTGTAACAGACAACTATGGCTACACCTTC
TRBV30,NA,NA,TRBJ1-1,CAWNPGDTEAFF,TGTGCCTGGAACCCGGGGGACACTGAAGCTTTCTTT
TRBV5-1,NA,few,TRBJ2-3,CASSLLPGIYSDTQYF,TGCGCCAGCAGCTTGCTACCCGGGATATACTCAGATACGCAGTATTTT
TRBV20-1,NA,NA,TRBJ2-5,CSAPGIILKTQYF,TGCAGTGCTCCAGGGATTATACTGAAGACCCAGTACTTC
TRBV15,NA,NA,TRBJ1-6,CATSRDQGLGSPLHF,TGTGCCACCAGCAGAGATCAGGGGCTGGGTTCACCCCTCCACTTT
TRBV12-3/TRBV12-4,NA,NA,TRBJ2-5,CASSFHGETQYF,TGTGCCAGCAGTTTTCACGGGGAGACCCAGTACTTC
TRBV20-1,TRBD2,few,TRBJ2-7,CSASPGTRRSYEQYF,TGCAGTGCTAGCCCCGGGACTAGACGATCCTACGAGCAGTACTTC